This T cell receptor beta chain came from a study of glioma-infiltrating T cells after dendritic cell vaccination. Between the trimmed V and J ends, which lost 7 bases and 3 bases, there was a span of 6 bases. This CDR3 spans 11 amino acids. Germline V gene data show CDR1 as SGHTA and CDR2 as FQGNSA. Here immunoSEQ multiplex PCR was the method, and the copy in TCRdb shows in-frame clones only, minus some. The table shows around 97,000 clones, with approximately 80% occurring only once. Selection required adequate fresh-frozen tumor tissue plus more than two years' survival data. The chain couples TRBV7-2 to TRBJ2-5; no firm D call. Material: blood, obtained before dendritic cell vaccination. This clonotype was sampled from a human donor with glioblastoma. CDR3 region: CASTGKETQYF. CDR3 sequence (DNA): TGTGCCAGCACCGGTAAAGAGACCCAGTACTTC.